This T cell receptor beta chain was sequenced in a study of radiation and T cells in renal cell carcinoma. Assay: immunoSEQ multiplex PCR; the TCRdb copy retains only in-frame clones and omits some. Of tens of thousands of clones in the sample, roughly four fifths were seen once. Study-wide results and limits: Top tumor clonotypes rose in blood 2 weeks post-radiation, then contracted.

As for time point: baseline pretreatment blood. Treatment reported: 15 Gy SBRT to primary tumor, nephrectomy 4 weeks later. With regard to this clone: Its antigen is unidentified.

The V end lost 10 bases, the J end lost 4 bases, and 13 bases lay between the germline ends. Looked up from germline, CDR1 is LNHDA and CDR2 is SQIVND (reference sequence). The length of the CDR3 is 13 residues. The chain joins TRBV19 to TRBJ2-2, with no clear D. The receptor comes from a man aged 60 to 75 with renal cell carcinoma. The sample consisted of blood, taken from a patient whose treatment included radiotherapy and nephrectomy. CDR3 amino acids: CATMAWGTGELFF. CDR3 DNA sequence: TGTGCCACGATGGCTTGGGGCACCGGGGAGCTGTTTTTT. Looking up the rest from reference TRBV19 and TRBJ2-2 gives the full variable domain: DGGITQSPKYLFRKEGQNVTLSCEQNLNHDAMYWYRQDPGQGLRLIYYSQIVNDFQKGDIAEGYSVSREKKESFPLTVTSAQKNPTAFYLCATMAWGTGELFFGEGSRLTVL.